Listed below are T cell receptor beta chains from one sample, sequenced in a study of CD8 T cells in Susac syndrome. TCRdb independently ran MiXCR on the immunoSEQ multiplex PCR reads; one entry per CDR3 protein. The table shows 170,000 or so distinct CDR3 sequences, with around 96% occurring only once. Sequenced: CD8+ T cells from PBMCs. Receptors were obtained from a human donor with multiple sclerosis. Both conserved end residues are part of each CDR3. The order of the fields is clone size, CDR3 length, D gene, J gene, V gene, CDR3 DNA, CDR3 protein. D genes are given only for firm matches. Size is stated for part of the rows, as once, few or many counts, or as a class when the clone is expanded.

size: -; length: 14; D: TRBD1; J: TRBJ1-1; V: TRBV7-9; DNA: TGTGCCAGCAGCTTAGACGAGACAGGGAATCAAGCTTTCTTT; CDR3: CASSLDETGNQAFF
size: -; length: 19; D: -; J: TRBJ1-1; V: TRBV4-1; DNA: TGCGCCAGCAGCCAAGAGCTAAGGGCCAGGTTGGATGCGGAAGAAGTTGCTTTCTTT; CDR3: CASSQELRARLDAEEVAFF
size: once; length: 15; D: TRBD1; J: TRBJ2-3; V: TRBV7-9; DNA: TGTGCCAGCAGCCCACCCAGGGGGTGGTCAGATACGCAGTATTTT; CDR3: CASSPPRGWSDTQYF
size: -; length: 12; D: -; J: TRBJ2-5; V: TRBV9; DNA: TGTGCCAGCAGCGTAGAGGGGGGGCCCCAGTACTTC; CDR3: CASSVEGGPQYF
size: -; length: 13; D: -; J: TRBJ1-5; V: TRBV30; DNA: TGTGCCCCCCGAGGGCGAAACAATCAGCCCCAGCATTTT; CDR3: CAPRGRNNQPQHF
size: -; length: 15; D: -; J: TRBJ1-5; V: TRBV7-3; DNA: TGTGCCAGGTCCCTGGGGGGCTTGATCAATCAGCCCCAGCATTTT; CDR3: CARSLGGLINQPQHF
size: -; length: 14; D: -; J: TRBJ2-7; V: TRBV11-2; DNA: TGTGCCAGCAGCTTACCTACGGGGTTCTACGAGCAGTACTTC; CDR3: CASSLPTGFYEQYF
size: -; length: 14; D: -; J: TRBJ1-1; V: TRBV27; DNA: TGTGCCAGCAGTTTATACAGTACCTACACTGAAGCTTTCTTT; CDR3: CASSLYSTYTEAFF
size: -; length: 15; D: TRBD2; J: TRBJ2-7; V: TRBV20-1; DNA: TGCAGTGCTAACGGAGGCGGGAGGCACTCCTACGAGCAGTACTTC; CDR3: CSANGGGRHSYEQYF
size: -; length: 13; D: -; J: TRBJ2-5; V: TRBV5-4; DNA: TGTGCCAGCAGCTTGTACAGGAGGACGACCCAGTACTTC; CDR3: CASSLYRRTTQYF
size: -; length: 14; D: TRBD1; J: TRBJ2-7; V: TRBV25-1; DNA: TGTGCCAGCAGTGACAGGATCAGGGGGTACGAGCAGTACTTC; CDR3: CASSDRIRGYEQYF
size: -; length: 15; D: TRBD2; J: TRBJ2-5; V: TRBV20-1; DNA: TGCAGTGCTAGAGAGGGACTAGCGGGAGGCGAGACCCAGTACTTC; CDR3: CSAREGLAGGETQYF
size: -; length: 13; D: -; J: TRBJ1-2; V: TRBV27; DNA: TGTGCCAGCAGTTCAGGGAAATCCTATGGCTACACCTTC; CDR3: CASSSGKSYGYTF
size: -; length: 15; D: -; J: TRBJ2-1; V: TRBV7-2; DNA: TGTGCCAGCAGCCGTCGACAACCCTCCTACAATGAGCAGTTCTTC; CDR3: CASSRRQPSYNEQFF
size: -; length: 13; D: -; J: TRBJ1-5; V: TRBV20-1; DNA: TGCAGTGCTTGGGACGGGAACAATCAGCCCCAGCATTTT; CDR3: CSAWDGNNQPQHF
size: -; length: 19; D: -; J: TRBJ2-7; V: TRBV7-9; DNA: TGTGCCAGCAGCCTTAACGACCTTTCGGGACAAAACTCACCGGACGAGCAGTACTTC; CDR3: CASSLNDLSGQNSPDEQYF
size: -; length: 16; D: -; J: TRBJ1-5; V: TRBV27; DNA: TGTGCCAGCAGACGCATCTCACCAGATAGCAATCAGCCCCAGCATTTT; CDR3: CASRRISPDSNQPQHF
size: -; length: 13; D: -; J: TRBJ2-7; V: TRBV20-1; DNA: TGCAGTGCTAGCGGGGTGAGCTCCTACGAGCAGTACTTC; CDR3: CSASGVSSYEQYF
size: -; length: 15; D: -; J: TRBJ2-5; V: TRBV29-1; DNA: TGCAGCGTTACTGACGGACGCCGAGTAGGAGAGACCCAGTACTTC; CDR3: CSVTDGRRVGETQYF
size: -; length: 15; D: TRBD2; J: TRBJ2-1; V: TRBV7-4; DNA: TGTGCCAGCAAGTTGTTAGCGGGAGGGCCACATGAGCAGTTCTTC; CDR3: CASKLLAGGPHEQFF
size: -; length: 15; D: -; J: TRBJ1-2; V: TRBV7-9; DNA: TGTGCCAGCAGCGCAGGACACCCCTTGAACTATGGCTACACCTTC; CDR3: CASSAGHPLNYGYTF
size: -; length: 16; D: -; J: TRBJ2-7; V: TRBV6-1; DNA: TGTGCCAGCAGTGAAGCCGACAGATCCTATACCTACGAGCAGTACTTC; CDR3: CASSEADRSYTYEQYF
size: -; length: 15; D: TRBD1; J: TRBJ2-1; V: TRBV11-2; DNA: TGTGCCAGCAGCCCGACCTGGGACAGACACAATGAGCAGTTCTTC; CDR3: CASSPTWDRHNEQFF
size: -; length: 14; D: TRBD2; J: TRBJ2-7; V: TRBV20-1; DNA: TGCAGTGCCCCCCTGCGGGAGGGTGCCTACGAGCAGTACTTC; CDR3: CSAPLREGAYEQYF
size: -; length: 14; D: -; J: TRBJ2-1; V: TRBV5-1; DNA: TGCGCCAGCAGCGAGGAGACTAGGTTTCATGAGCAGTTCTTC; CDR3: CASSEETRFHEQFF
size: -; length: 15; D: TRBD1; J: TRBJ2-7; V: TRBV20-1; DNA: TGCAGTGCTACCACCTTCGGACAGGGCTCCTACGAGCAGTACTTC; CDR3: CSATTFGQGSYEQYF
size: -; length: 14; D: -; J: TRBJ2-7; V: TRBV12-3/TRBV12-4; DNA: TGTGCCAGCAGTCTCGCACTCACAGGCTACGAGCAGTACTTC; CDR3: CASSLALTGYEQYF
size: -; length: 13; D: -; J: TRBJ2-7; V: TRBV5-6; DNA: TGTGCCAGCAGCCGACAGATCCGCTACGAGCAGTACTTC; CDR3: CASSRQIRYEQYF
size: -; length: 17; D: -; J: TRBJ2-5; V: TRBV9; DNA: TGTGCCAGCAGCGGAGCCCTGATCTTGGGGGAGCAAGAGACCCAGTACTTC; CDR3: CASSGALILGEQETQYF
size: -; length: 14; D: TRBD1; J: TRBJ2-5; V: TRBV15; DNA: TGTGCCACCAGCAGAGCTCCAGGGGGAGAGACCCAGTACTTC; CDR3: CATSRAPGGETQYF
size: -; length: 16; D: -; J: TRBJ1-3; V: TRBV7-8; DNA: TGTGCCAGCAGCTTCGCGGCAGTGAACTCTGGAAACACCATATATTTT; CDR3: CASSFAAVNSGNTIYF
size: -; length: 15; D: -; J: TRBJ1-5; V: TRBV3-1; DNA: TGTGCCAGCAGCCAAGATTTTTCGGGGGGTCAGCCCCAGCATTTT; CDR3: CASSQDFSGGQPQHF
size: -; length: 15; D: TRBD1; J: TRBJ1-1; V: TRBV7-9; DNA: TGTGCCAGCAGCCCTGAGGGACAGAGGAACACTGAAGCTTTCTTT; CDR3: CASSPEGQRNTEAFF
size: -; length: 14; D: -; J: TRBJ1-1; V: TRBV2; DNA: TGTGCCAGCAGTGAAACCAACCTGAACACTGAAGCTTTCTTT; CDR3: CASSETNLNTEAFF
size: -; length: 16; D: TRBD1; J: TRBJ2-7; V: TRBV28; DNA: TGTGCCAGCAGTTTTCTACAGGGGGGCTCCTCCTACGAGCAGTACTTC; CDR3: CASSFLQGGSSYEQYF
size: -; length: 18; D: -; J: TRBJ1-2; V: TRBV2; DNA: TGTGCCAGCAGTGAAGAGGTGGGACTGGAGCCTCCTAACTATGGCTACACCTTC; CDR3: CASSEEVGLEPPNYGYTF
size: -; length: 13; D: -; J: TRBJ2-7; V: TRBV12-3/TRBV12-4; DNA: TGTGCCAGCAGCTCTCCGGCGAGCAACGAGCAGTACTTC; CDR3: CASSSPASNEQYF
size: -; length: 16; D: -; J: TRBJ2-1; V: TRBV7-9; DNA: TGTGCCAGCAGCTTACTGGGGGGGCTTAAATCCTATGAGCAGTTCTTC; CDR3: CASSLLGGLKSYEQFF
size: -; length: 15; D: TRBD2; J: TRBJ2-1; V: TRBV20-1; DNA: TGCAGTGCTAGAGATTACGCTAGCGGATACAATGAGCAGTTCTTC; CDR3: CSARDYASGYNEQFF
size: -; length: 12; D: -; J: TRBJ1-2; V: TRBV29-1; DNA: TGCAGCGTTAGATTGGGAAATGGTGGCTACACCTTC; CDR3: CSVRLGNGGYTF
size: few; length: 11; D: -; J: TRBJ2-7; V: TRBV20-1; DNA: TGCAGTGCTACCAGGGACTACGAGCAGTACTTC; CDR3: CSATRDYEQYF
size: -; length: 13; D: -; J: TRBJ2-7; V: TRBV5-6; DNA: TGTGCCAGCAGCTTTCGGGGTGCCTACGAGCAGTACTTC; CDR3: CASSFRGAYEQYF
size: -; length: 14; D: TRBD1; J: TRBJ2-7; V: TRBV20-1; DNA: TGCAGTGCTAGGAGGACAGGGTGGTACAACGAGCAGTACTTC; CDR3: CSARRTGWYNEQYF
size: -; length: 14; D: TRBD1; J: TRBJ1-2; V: TRBV29-1; DNA: TGCAGCGCCCCCGTTTGGGGACAGATCTATGGCTACACCTTC; CDR3: CSAPVWGQIYGYTF
size: -; length: 14; D: -; J: TRBJ1-1; V: TRBV7-2; DNA: TGTGCCAGCAGCTTGGTGGGAATGGGGCCTGAAGCTTTCTTT; CDR3: CASSLVGMGPEAFF
size: -; length: 14; D: TRBD1; J: TRBJ2-1; V: TRBV24-1; DNA: TGTGCCACCAGTGATTTTAACAGGGGTCATGAGCAGTTCTTC; CDR3: CATSDFNRGHEQFF
size: once; length: 17; D: -; J: TRBJ1-1; V: TRBV18; DNA: TGTGCCAGCTCACTTCACCGACAGAACAACAGTAACACTGAAGCTTTCTTT; CDR3: CASSLHRQNNSNTEAFF
size: -; length: 13; D: -; J: TRBJ2-1; V: TRBV29-1; DNA: TGCAGCGTTCGTATGGCAGGGAACAATGAGCAGTTCTTC; CDR3: CSVRMAGNNEQFF
size: -; length: 15; D: TRBD2; J: TRBJ2-1; V: TRBV2; DNA: TGTGCCAGCAGTATCACTAGCGGGAGTAAGGATGAGCAGTTCTTC; CDR3: CASSITSGSKDEQFF
size: -; length: 13; D: -; J: TRBJ2-7; V: TRBV20-1; DNA: TGCAGTGCTAGTCGGGGGAACGACCACGAGCAGTACTTC; CDR3: CSASRGNDHEQYF
size: -; length: 15; D: TRBD1; J: TRBJ1-5; V: TRBV12-3/TRBV12-4; DNA: TGTGCCAGCAGTTGGACAGGGCTTAGCAATCAGCCCCAGCATTTT; CDR3: CASSWTGLSNQPQHF
size: -; length: 15; D: TRBD2; J: TRBJ2-1; V: TRBV20-1; DNA: TGCAGTGCTAGAGATCTTAGCGGGGGGGATACTGAGCAGTTCTTC; CDR3: CSARDLSGGDTEQFF
size: -; length: 14; D: -; J: TRBJ2-7; V: TRBV4-1; DNA: TGCGCCAGCAGCCCGCAGATGGACTCCTACGAGCAGTACTTC; CDR3: CASSPQMDSYEQYF
size: -; length: 15; D: -; J: TRBJ1-5; V: TRBV12-3/TRBV12-4; DNA: TGTGCCAGCAGTGACTACCAAAATAGCAATCAGCCCCAGCATTTT; CDR3: CASSDYQNSNQPQHF
size: -; length: 16; D: -; J: TRBJ1-2; V: TRBV27; DNA: TGTGCCAGCAGTTTATTCAAAAGGGACTCTAACTATGGCTACACCTTC; CDR3: CASSLFKRDSNYGYTF